This T cell receptor beta chain came from a study of cytotoxic CD8 clonotypes in ibrutinib-treated CLL (dated by TCRdb to the early 2020s). Regarding the complete study: The cohort had around twelve relapsed/refractory and roughly 15 treatment-naive patients; 17 to 18 were IGHV unmutated. On average, each sample yielded 255,043 productive templates and tens of thousands of productive rearrangements. Responses were partial in approximately 24 patients and complete in 2; after median roughly 69 months follow-up, around 15 stayed in remission and 12 progressed. Cryopreserved peripheral blood mononuclear cells were collected at three points: before therapy, at response, and at either sustained remission or disease progression. Of the 85 to 95 participants in the trial, about two dozen had longitudinal samples available. Samples at response were collected after a median of about 13 months of treatment, with a range of about 6 to 36 months. The investigation overall reported the following: At ibrutinib response clonality went up, during sustained remission it held steady, and at progression it dropped back toward baseline. Sampling times were not matched between patients in sustained remission and patients whose disease was progressing, and lymph node repertoires were not examined. Baseline clonality exceeded that of age-matched healthy donors and correlated strongly with circulating CD8+ T-cell counts. Public clonotypes were rare and either shrank or stayed stable during treatment, and the rise in clonality at ibrutinib response reflected expansion of private clonotypes.

This clone was observed a few times. Its antigen has not been determined. The input lacks base qualities; no much larger clone sits a single base away. Taken from cysteine to phenylalanine, the CDR3 has 15 residues. CDR3 DNA only is kept here, 45 bases in frame from base 1. Trimming costs V 0 bases and J 0 bases, and their ends lie 7 bases apart. The germline V gene encodes CDR1 SGDLS and CDR2 YYNGEE. Approximately 2 micrograms of genomic DNA were extracted from cryopreserved PBMCs for TCR beta library preparation. Longitudinal blood samples from CLL patients receiving ibrutinib monotherapy were subjected to high-throughput TCR beta sequencing. The patients took part in an open-label, single-center phase 2 trial of ibrutinib monotherapy. A MiSeq instrument was used for deep resolution sequencing, which targeted depths ranging from 1 in 1 million up to 1 in 200,000 T cells, with coverage averaging 10x for each clonotype. The immunoSEQ hsTCRB Kit was used to generate TCR beta libraries. As for the original processing: Data were analyzed with ImmunoSEQ Data Assistant and ImmunoSEQ Analyzer, with V, D and J genes assigned per IMGT definitions. Clonality, which ranges from 0 to 1, was calculated as one minus the normalized Shannon entropy of productive rearrangement frequencies. Only overrepresented clonotypes making up at least 0.05% of each patient's repertoire were included in the public clonotype analysis. More than ten repertoires from age-matched healthy donors, obtained from immuneACCESS, served as clonality controls. Held by TCRdb, this immuneACCESS table contains in-frame sequences only and omits some clones. Under half of the omission traces to an unresolved V gene where checked; the cause of the rest is unknown. V and J calls and clone size come straight from that table; D and trimming were deduced from the DNA. Within this sample are approximately 330,000 clones, with around four fifths of them counted one time only. Of the sample, more than 6% falls within the top ten clones.

The sample consisted of PBMCs, taken before ibrutinib treatment. The chain uses TRBV9 and TRBJ1-3; the D gene cannot be resolved reliably. The sequence came from a human donor with chronic lymphocytic leukemia. The DNA reads TGTGCCAGCAGCGTAGGCGGGATCTCTGGAAACACCATATATTTT. Its translation is CASSVGGISGNTIYF.